This T cell receptor (beta chain) was observed in a study of metastatic and nonmetastatic thyroid tumors. Study-wide context: Repertoires from malignant and benign thyroid patients were compared across blood and tumor or nodule tissue. Notes on the study in general: When malignant thyroid tumors were compared with benign nodules, TCR beta diversity was reportedly significantly higher in the malignant tumors. This held in both blood and tumor samples.

Germline V gives CDR1 WSHSY, CDR2 SAAADI. V lost 3 bases and J lost 4, with 9 bases in between. This CDR3 region has 13 residues. Each patient came to thyroid surgery without any prior treatment (of any kind). This clone qualifies as medium-sized (0.01 to 0.1%). Its antigen is currently unknown. TCRdb used MiXCR to call clones anew from the PCR reads. The sample has some 86,000 clones; about 12% are singletons. The sample consisted of tumor tissue. This chain connects TRBV10-2 to TRBJ1-2; D uncertain. This TCR came from a female donor with papillary thyroid cancer or a benign thyroid nodule (not recorded which). Some clones in this sample may be carry-over from other donors' samples. The CDR3: CASSDDLSYGYTF. The CDR3 DNA reads TGCGCCAGCAGTGATGACCTCTCCTATGGCTACACCTTC.